A selection of T cell receptor beta chains follows, all from one sample in a study of post-analysis software for immune sequencing data. TCRdb redid the calling of the PCR reads with MiXCR, one entry per CDR3 protein. This sample carries around 770,000 distinct CDR3 sequences, about 43% of them seen once, and the ten largest clones take 4% to 5%. Sequencing used blood. The receptors shown here come from a girl aged 5-17 years with multiple sclerosis. Both conserved end residues are part of each CDR3. D genes are given only for firm matches. Where a row states a size, it is once, few, many or the class of an expanded clone; other rows omit it.

v_gene	abundance	j_gene	d_gene	CDR3aa	CDR3nt
TRBV7-9	-	TRBJ1-4	TRBD1	CASSPTPGQGGEKLFF	TGTGCCAGCAGCCCTACACCGGGACAGGGCGGTGAAAAACTGTTTTTT
TRBV10-3	-	TRBJ2-7	-	CAISEPGEQYF	TGTGCCATCAGTGAGCCGGGCGAGCAGTACTTC
TRBV6-2/TRBV6-3	once	TRBJ2-1	TRBD2	CASSLADYEQFF	TGTGCCAGCTCCCTAGCGGACTATGAGCAGTTCTTC
TRBV3-1	few	TRBJ2-7	-	CASSLGGTGLVYEQYF	TGTGCCAGCAGCCTAGGGGGGACGGGACTGGTCTACGAGCAGTACTTC
TRBV15	few	TRBJ2-3	-	CATSLGGRTVDTQYF	TGTGCCACCAGCCTTGGGGGGAGGACGGTGGATACGCAGTATTTT
TRBV10-3	-	TRBJ1-2	-	CAISEPGREYGCTF	TGTGCCATCAGTGAACCAGGGCGGGAGTATGGCTGCACCTTC
TRBV7-2	once	TRBJ1-3	-	CASSLYRAGISGNTIYF	TGTGCCAGCAGCCTCTACCGTGCGGGGATCTCTGGAAACACCATATATTTT
TRBV6-1	-	TRBJ2-5	-	CASRGGRFQETQYF	TGTGCCAGCAGAGGGGGGCGGTTTCAAGAGACCCAGTACTTC
TRBV20-1	few	TRBJ2-7	TRBD2	CSARLALSYEQYF	TGCAGTGCTCGACTAGCGTTGTCCTACGAGCAGTACTTC
TRBV6-1	-	TRBJ2-1	TRBD2	CASSGGTSGSYNEQFF	TGTGCCAGCAGTGGAGGGACTAGCGGGTCCTACAATGAGCAGTTCTTC
TRBV20-1	few	TRBJ2-3	-	CSARALQGTDTQYF	TGCAGTGCTAGGGCTCTACAGGGCACAGATACGCAGTATTTT
TRBV29-1	-	TRBJ2-4	-	CSVAAWGAGNIQYF	TGCAGCGTTGCCGCTTGGGGGGCGGGGAACATTCAGTACTTC
TRBV5-1	-	TRBJ2-7	-	CASSLEGRTVYEQYF	TGCGCCAGCAGCTTGGAGGGCAGGACGGTCTACGAGCAGTACTTC
TRBV7-8	few	TRBJ2-5	TRBD1	CASSLDGQDYETQYF	TGTGCCAGCAGCTTAGACGGACAGGATTACGAGACCCAGTACTTC
TRBV9	-	TRBJ1-1	-	CASSVVGGNTEAFF	TGTGCCAGCAGCGTAGTCGGAGGGAACACTGAAGCTTTCTTT
TRBV12-3/TRBV12-4	-	TRBJ1-1	-	CTSSHPNTEAFF	TGTACCAGCAGCCACCCGAACACTGAAGCTTTCTTT
TRBV5-1	many	TRBJ2-3	-	CASSLAPPTGTDTQYF	TGCGCCAGCAGCTTGGCCCCCCCGACTGGCACAGATACGCAGTATTTT
TRBV7-2	-	TRBJ2-3	TRBD1	CASSLVRGHTDTQYF	TGTGCCAGCAGCTTAGTCAGGGGGCACACAGATACGCAGTATTTT
TRBV10-3	once	TRBJ2-6	TRBD2	CAITPGLAAGANVLTF	TGTGCCATTACACCGGGACTAGCGGCTGGGGCCAACGTCCTGACTTTC
TRBV10-3	-	TRBJ2-5	-	CAISLRAQETQYF	TGTGCCATCAGTTTAAGGGCACAAGAGACCCAGTACTTC
TRBV2	-	TRBJ2-7	-	CASTRDSGRYEQYF	TGTGCCAGCACCCGGGACAGCGGGCGGTACGAGCAGTACTTC
TRBV7-2	-	TRBJ2-6	-	CASSLFGALGPSGANVLTF	TGTGCCAGCAGCTTATTCGGGGCGTTGGGTCCCTCTGGGGCCAACGTCCTGACTTTC
TRBV6-5	-	TRBJ2-5	-	CASRSLPKGETQYF	TGTGCCAGCAGATCACTGCCAAAAGGGGAGACCCAGTACTTC
TRBV10-3	few	TRBJ2-1	TRBD1	CAISETGTGLSYNEQFF	TGTGCCATCAGTGAGACCGGGACAGGGCTCTCCTACAATGAGCAGTTCTTC
TRBV7-9	-	TRBJ2-1	-	CASSLRFLGEQFF	TGTGCCAGCAGCTTGCGGTTTCTGGGTGAGCAGTTCTTC
TRBV4-1	few	TRBJ2-7	TRBD1	CASSHGGPGGYEQYF	TGCGCCAGCAGCCACGGTGGTCCAGGGGGCTACGAGCAGTACTTC
TRBV3-1	-	TRBJ2-7	-	CASSLEGGPTTEQYF	TGTGCCAGCAGCCTGGAGGGGGGACCCACTACCGAGCAGTACTTC
TRBV29-1	-	TRBJ2-3	TRBD1	CSVGPGQDTQYF	TGCAGCGTAGGACCGGGACAGGATACGCAGTATTTT
TRBV27	once	TRBJ2-7	-	CASGLGRSTEQYF	TGTGCCAGCGGGTTGGGACGTTCGACCGAGCAGTACTTC
TRBV5-5	-	TRBJ2-7	TRBD1	CASSLPGQLSYEQYF	TGTGCCAGCAGCCTACCGGGACAGCTATCCTACGAGCAGTACTTC
TRBV29-1	-	TRBJ2-1	-	CSVEVLPVWKNEQFF	TGCAGCGTTGAAGTACTGCCAGTTTGGAAGAATGAGCAGTTCTTC
TRBV5-1	few	TRBJ2-5	-	CASSPSAGQETQYF	TGCGCCAGCAGCCCCTCTGCGGGCCAAGAGACCCAGTACTTC
TRBV12-3/TRBV12-4	-	TRBJ1-5	-	CASSSPGGQPQHF	TGTGCCAGCAGTTCGCCGGGAGGTCAACCCCAGCATTTT
TRBV10-3	few	TRBJ2-7	-	CAISELDNPYEQYF	TGTGCCATCAGTGAGCTGGACAACCCCTACGAGCAGTACTTC
TRBV6-1	-	TRBJ2-5	-	CASWTGGNEQYF	TGTGCCAGCTGGACGGGGGGCAATGAGCAGTACTTC
TRBV15	-	TRBJ2-1	-	CATSRDIDGEQFF	TGTGCCACCAGCAGAGATATTGACGGTGAGCAGTTCTTC
TRBV10-3	few	TRBJ2-7	TRBD1	CAISEPRTGVGREQYF	TGTGCCATCAGTGAGCCAAGGACAGGGGTGGGTCGTGAGCAGTACTTC
TRBV6-5	-	TRBJ1-3	-	CASSRSSGNTIYF	TGTGCCAGCAGTCGTAGCTCTGGAAACACCATATATTTT
TRBV20-1	-	TRBJ2-1	TRBD2	CSARREGLDEQFF	TGCAGTGCTAGACGGGAGGGCCTGGATGAGCAGTTCTTC
TRBV28	-	TRBJ2-1	-	CASSTPAAEASYNEQFF	TGTGCCAGCAGTACCCCCGCAGCGGAAGCGTCCTACAATGAGCAGTTCTTC
TRBV7-2	few	TRBJ2-7	TRBD1	CASSRGLLYEQYF	TGTGCCAGCAGCAGGGGGCTCCTCTACGAGCAGTACTTC
TRBV4-3	few	TRBJ2-7	TRBD1	CASSQEPGQAYEQYF	TGCGCCAGCAGCCAGGAGCCGGGACAGGCCTACGAGCAGTACTTC
TRBV6-5	few	TRBJ1-2	-	CASSYSGSGGYTF	TGTGCCAGCAGTTACTCGGGCTCGGGGGGCTACACCTTC
TRBV24-1	-	TRBJ2-3	-	CATSVQGNTDTQYF	TGTGCCACCAGTGTCCAGGGAAACACAGATACGCAGTATTTT
TRBV5-1	-	TRBJ2-3	-	CASSSSGSDTQYF	TGCGCCAGCAGCTCGTCTGGGTCAGATACGCAGTATTTT
TRBV20-1	-	TRBJ2-7	TRBD1	CSAKRQGGNEQYF	TGCAGTGCTAAACGACAGGGGGGGAACGAGCAGTACTTC
TRBV7-9	-	TRBJ2-1	TRBD2	CASSPPGLASHNEQFF	TGTGCCAGCAGCCCCCCGGGACTAGCATCGCACAATGAGCAGTTCTTC
TRBV28	once	TRBJ1-4	-	CASSSGTRIATNEKLFF	TGTGCCAGCAGTTCCGGGACACGAATTGCAACTAATGAAAAACTGTTTTTT
TRBV10-3	few	TRBJ2-1	TRBD2	CAISDWREGGYEQFF	TGTGCCATCAGTGATTGGCGGGAGGGCGGCTATGAGCAGTTCTTC
TRBV4-3	-	TRBJ1-1	-	CASSGPAQGAETEAFF	TGCGCCAGCAGCGGACCGGCCCAAGGAGCGGAGACTGAAGCTTTCTTT
TRBV29-1	-	TRBJ2-7	-	CSVASEAEQYF	TGCAGCGTTGCGTCGGAGGCCGAGCAGTACTTC
TRBV7-2	-	TRBJ2-6	-	CASSLDGLSGANVLTF	TGTGCCAGCAGCTTAGATGGCCTCTCTGGGGCCAACGTCCTGACTTTC
TRBV7-2	-	TRBJ1-6	TRBD1	CASSPGQGINSPLHF	TGTGCCAGCAGCCCGGGACAGGGAATCAATTCACCCCTCCACTTT
TRBV6-5	-	TRBJ1-1	-	CASSRGGRTATEAFF	TGTGCCAGCAGTCGAGGGGGACGGACAGCCACTGAAGCTTTCTTT
TRBV7-9	-	TRBJ2-1	TRBD2	CASSPRLAGVIEQFF	TGTGCCAGCAGCCCTCGACTAGCGGGAGTTATTGAGCAGTTCTTC
TRBV29-1	few	TRBJ2-3	-	CSVVREPDTDTQYF	TGCAGCGTTGTACGGGAGCCGGACACAGATACGCAGTATTTT
TRBV24-1	few	TRBJ2-1	TRBD2	CATSPGLADPDNEQFF	TGTGCCACCAGCCCGGGACTAGCGGATCCGGACAATGAGCAGTTCTTC
TRBV27	-	TRBJ2-3	-	CASSLSGSYTDTQYF	TGTGCCAGCAGTTTATCAGGCAGCTACACAGATACGCAGTATTTT
TRBV6-1	-	TRBJ2-5	TRBD2	CASSEGVLAGETQYF	TGTGCCAGCAGTGAAGGGGTTCTAGCGGGAGAGACCCAGTACTTC
TRBV6-5	-	TRBJ1-6	TRBD1	CASSYRGQQGSGNSPLHF	TGTGCCAGCAGTTACCGGGGACAGCAAGGTTCGGGGAATTCACCCCTCCACTTT